This T cell receptor (beta chain) was captured by sequencing in a study of T-cell reconstitution after alpha-beta-depleted transplantation in children. This sample's TCRbeta library carried unique molecular identifier barcodes. TCRdb reanalysed the PCR reads using MiXCR and keeps one entry per CDR3 protein. This table has 350,000 to 450,000 distinct CDR3 sequences, roughly 20% appearing once. Many counts were recorded for this clonotype. CDR3 length equals 16 residues. Unmatched junction bases numbered 6, after V lost 6 bases and J lost 1 base. The sequencing used PBMCs from the stem cell graft donor, collected from the stem cell graft. The chain employs TRBV12-3 or TRBV12-4 and TRBJ2-6; 7 bases line up with TRBD1. The origin of this receptor is a human donor who donated a stem cell graft to a child with acute myeloid leukemia. The CDR3 DNA reads TGTGCCAGCAGATATTCAGGGGGTTCTGGGGCCAACGTCCTGACTTTC. As protein: CASRYSGGSGANVLTF.